This is a list of T cell receptor beta chains from one sample in a study of CD8 T cells in ankylosing spondylitis. One entry per CDR3 protein, called by TCRdb with MiXCR from the 5' RACE reads. The table has 230,000 or so distinct CDR3 sequences, 18% seen once. Sequences were obtained from blood, either unsorted or a sorted T cell fraction (not recorded which). These receptors were obtained from a male donor with ankylosing spondylitis or in good health (not recorded which). The CDR3 runs from the conserved cysteine through the conserved F or W. Fields, in order: J gene, clone size, D gene, V gene, CDR3 protein, CDR3 DNA. A D gene is named only where the DNA matches it firmly. Not every row has a clone size; where given, it reads once, few, many or a size class.

J: TRBJ2-1; size: many; D: TRBD2; V: TRBV5-5; CDR3: CASSLFTSGSSYNEQFF; DNA: TGTGCCAGCAGCTTGTTTACTAGCGGAAGCTCCTACAATGAGCAGTTCTTC
J: TRBJ2-5; size: -; D: TRBD1; V: TRBV6-1; CDR3: CASSTRGLQETQYF; DNA: TGTGCCAGCAGTACCAGGGGGCTGCAAGAGACCCAGTACTTC
J: TRBJ2-3; size: -; D: -; V: TRBV29-1; CDR3: CSALGIDTQYF; DNA: TGCAGCGCCCTAGGGATAGATACGCAGTATTTT
J: TRBJ1-1; size: -; D: TRBD1; V: TRBV12-3/TRBV12-4; CDR3: CASSPTGGGNTEAFF; DNA: TGTGCCAGCAGCCCCACAGGGGGCGGGAACACTGAAGCTTTCTTT
J: TRBJ2-2; size: few; D: -; V: TRBV9; CDR3: CASSGGQGTANTGELFF; DNA: TGTGCCAGCAGCGGAGGGCAGGGGACCGCGAACACCGGGGAGCTGTTTTTT
J: TRBJ2-1; size: -; D: TRBD2; V: TRBV7-6; CDR3: CASSLDSPSGRGHNEQFF; DNA: TGTGCCAGCAGCTTAGATTCCCCTAGCGGGAGAGGACACAATGAGCAGTTCTTC
J: TRBJ2-5; size: few; D: -; V: TRBV5-1; CDR3: CASSLMQGKETQYF; DNA: TGCGCCAGCAGCTTGATGCAGGGAAAAGAGACCCAGTACTTC
J: TRBJ2-1; size: -; D: TRBD2; V: TRBV12-3/TRBV12-4; CDR3: CASSLALVAGYNEQFF; DNA: TGTGCCAGCAGTTTAGCCCTGGTAGCGGGATACAATGAGCAGTTCTTC
J: TRBJ2-1; size: many; D: -; V: TRBV29-1; CDR3: CSVDYFQGVEDEQFF; DNA: TGCAGCGTTGACTATTTCCAGGGAGTAGAGGATGAGCAGTTCTTC
J: TRBJ1-1; size: -; D: -; V: TRBV12-3/TRBV12-4; CDR3: CASSLGLPEAFF; DNA: TGTGCCAGCAGTTTAGGGCTTCCTGAAGCTTTCTTT
J: TRBJ2-1; size: -; D: -; V: TRBV4-2; CDR3: CASSPTARSNEQFF; DNA: TGTGCCAGCAGCCCGACGGCACGTAGTAATGAGCAGTTCTTC
J: TRBJ2-1; size: many; D: TRBD2; V: TRBV9; CDR3: CASSVVAGAYNEQFF; DNA: TGTGCCAGCAGTGTAGTAGCGGGAGCCTACAATGAGCAGTTCTTC
J: TRBJ2-1; size: many; D: -; V: TRBV12-3/TRBV12-4; CDR3: CASSPWGAYNEQFF; DNA: TGTGCCAGCAGCCCCTGGGGGGCCTACAATGAGCAGTTCTTC
J: TRBJ2-1; size: many; D: -; V: TRBV5-1; CDR3: CASSQPGPDNEQFF; DNA: TGCGCCAGCAGCCAGCCGGGACCAGACAATGAGCAGTTCTTC
J: TRBJ1-2; size: few; D: -; V: TRBV29-1; CDR3: CSVEDHGQYYGYTF; DNA: TGCAGCGTTGAAGATCATGGACAGTACTATGGCTACACCTTC
J: TRBJ1-6; size: -; D: -; V: TRBV28; CDR3: CASSLWAANSPLHF; DNA: TGTGCCAGCAGTTTATGGGCAGCAAATTCACCCCTCCACTTT
J: TRBJ1-4; size: -; D: -; V: TRBV2; CDR3: CASSESPGIGEKLFF; DNA: TGTGCCAGCAGTGAGTCGCCGGGGATAGGTGAAAAACTGTTTTTT
J: TRBJ1-2; size: many; D: TRBD1; V: TRBV12-3/TRBV12-4; CDR3: CASSPGTGGDGYTF; DNA: TGTGCCAGCAGTCCAGGAACAGGGGGCGATGGCTACACCTTC
J: TRBJ2-3; size: few; D: TRBD1; V: TRBV19; CDR3: CATPTKGQGAHTDTQYF; DNA: TGTGCCACACCAACCAAGGGGCAGGGGGCTCACACAGATACGCAGTATTTT
J: TRBJ2-3; size: -; D: -; V: TRBV7-2; CDR3: CASSPGGASTGTQYF; DNA: TGTGCCAGCAGCCCCGGCGGGGCTAGCACAGGTACGCAGTATTTT
J: TRBJ2-1; size: -; D: -; V: TRBV7-6; CDR3: CASSLGPASPPYNEQFF; DNA: TGTGCCAGCAGCTTAGGTCCCGCCTCCCCACCATACAATGAGCAGTTCTTC
J: TRBJ2-7; size: few; D: -; V: TRBV4-2; CDR3: CASSQNDRDTREQYF; DNA: TGTGCCAGCAGCCAAAACGACCGGGACACACGCGAGCAGTACTTC
J: TRBJ2-5; size: many; D: -; V: TRBV12-3/TRBV12-4; CDR3: CASSHTGLGETQYF; DNA: TGTGCCAGCAGTCACACAGGTTTAGGGGAGACCCAGTACTTC
J: TRBJ2-5; size: -; D: -; V: TRBV7-3; CDR3: CASSLSPEETQYF; DNA: TGTGCCAGCAGCTTAAGTCCGGAGGAGACCCAGTACTTC
J: TRBJ2-3; size: -; D: TRBD2; V: TRBV27; CDR3: CASKTSGHTDTQYF; DNA: TGTGCCAGCAAGACTAGCGGACACACAGATACGCAGTATTTT
J: TRBJ2-1; size: -; D: -; V: TRBV4-3; CDR3: CASSQGVLVPEQFF; DNA: TGCGCCAGCAGCCAGGGAGTCCTAGTCCCTGAGCAGTTCTTC
J: TRBJ1-5; size: -; D: TRBD1; V: TRBV4-2; CDR3: CASSQVGTEYSNQPQHF; DNA: TGTGCCAGCAGCCAAGTGGGGACAGAATATAGCAATCAGCCCCAGCATTTT
J: TRBJ2-7; size: few; D: TRBD2; V: TRBV4-3; CDR3: CASSQDPGGEFEQYF; DNA: TGCGCCAGCAGCCAAGATCCGGGAGGGGAGTTCGAGCAGTACTTC
J: TRBJ2-4; size: -; D: -; V: TRBV9; CDR3: CASSVEGGLDIQYF; DNA: TGTGCCAGCAGCGTAGAGGGCGGTTTGGACATTCAGTACTTC
J: TRBJ1-5; size: few; D: -; V: TRBV28; CDR3: CASSLRAGGNQPQHF; DNA: TGTGCCAGCAGTTTACGGGCAGGGGGCAATCAGCCCCAGCATTTT
J: TRBJ2-3; size: few; D: TRBD1; V: TRBV28; CDR3: CASSPLGTAPSTDTQYF; DNA: TGTGCCAGCAGTCCATTGGGGACAGCCCCTAGCACAGATACGCAGTATTTT
J: TRBJ2-1; size: -; D: -; V: TRBV5-1; CDR3: CASSLEQGVPEQFF; DNA: TGCGCCAGCAGCTTGGAGCAGGGTGTCCCCGAGCAGTTCTTC
J: TRBJ1-6; size: many; D: -; V: TRBV7-8; CDR3: CASSFNRELGSPLHF; DNA: TGTGCCAGCAGCTTCAACAGGGAATTAGGATCACCCCTCCACTTT
J: TRBJ2-3; size: few; D: TRBD1; V: TRBV5-1; CDR3: CASSSDRGNPGGSTDTQYF; DNA: TGCGCCAGCAGTTCGGACAGGGGCAACCCCGGCGGGAGCACAGATACGCAGTATTTT
J: TRBJ2-1; size: -; D: TRBD2; V: TRBV6-5; CDR3: CASSYSISGRDNEQFF; DNA: TGTGCCAGCAGTTACTCGATAAGCGGGAGGGACAATGAGCAGTTCTTC
J: TRBJ2-2; size: -; D: TRBD2; V: TRBV30; CDR3: CACSLAGGYTGELFF; DNA: TGTGCCTGTTCGCTAGCGGGTGGATACACCGGGGAGCTGTTTTTT
J: TRBJ2-1; size: -; D: TRBD2; V: TRBV7-2; CDR3: CASSPTGGARNEQFF; DNA: TGTGCCAGCAGCCCCACCGGGGGGGCAAGAAATGAGCAGTTCTTC
J: TRBJ2-7; size: -; D: TRBD2; V: TRBV7-9; CDR3: CASSPPGTSAYEQYF; DNA: TGTGCCAGCAGCCCCCCCGGGACTAGCGCCTACGAGCAGTACTTC
J: TRBJ1-6; size: medium-sized; D: TRBD1; V: TRBV27; CDR3: CASSLTRTGDNSPLHF; DNA: TGTGCCAGCAGTTTAACAAGAACAGGGGATAATTCACCCCTCCACTTT
J: TRBJ2-7; size: -; D: -; V: TRBV5-5; CDR3: CASSFGGAGYEQYF; DNA: TGTGCCAGCAGCTTCGGGGGAGCGGGCTACGAGCAGTACTTC
J: TRBJ2-2; size: few; D: TRBD2; V: TRBV6-2/TRBV6-3; CDR3: CASSTRDSGLAVQWDTGELFF; DNA: TGTGCCAGCAGTACCAGGGACAGCGGACTAGCGGTCCAGTGGGACACCGGGGAGCTGTTTTTT
J: TRBJ2-7; size: few; D: -; V: TRBV4-3; CDR3: CASSQDRSLSYEQYF; DNA: TGCGCCAGCAGCCAAGATAGAAGCCTCTCCTACGAGCAGTACTTC
J: TRBJ2-4; size: -; D: TRBD1; V: TRBV29-1; CDR3: CSVPTGDGNIQYF; DNA: TGCAGCGTGCCCACAGGGGATGGAAACATTCAGTACTTC
J: TRBJ2-1; size: few; D: TRBD2; V: TRBV7-9; CDR3: CASSDFGLVRNEQFF; DNA: TGTGCCAGCAGCGACTTCGGACTAGTGAGGAATGAGCAGTTCTTC
J: TRBJ2-7; size: -; D: -; V: TRBV12-3/TRBV12-4; CDR3: CASSLISDSNYEQYF; DNA: TGTGCCAGCAGTTTAATATCGGACAGCAACTACGAGCAGTACTTC
J: TRBJ2-5; size: few; D: TRBD1; V: TRBV14; CDR3: CASSQRTGGRETQYF; DNA: TGTGCCAGCAGCCAGAGGACAGGGGGTAGGGAGACCCAGTACTTC
J: TRBJ2-3; size: -; D: -; V: TRBV29-1; CDR3: CSVVLGLTDTQYF; DNA: TGCAGCGTTGTCTTAGGGTTGACAGATACGCAGTATTTT
J: TRBJ2-2; size: few; D: TRBD2; V: TRBV29-1; CDR3: CSVEEGAGGSNTGELFF; DNA: TGCAGCGTTGAAGAGGGAGCGGGAGGATCGAACACCGGGGAGCTGTTTTTT
J: TRBJ2-1; size: few; D: TRBD1; V: TRBV6-1; CDR3: CASSEIGQGAYNEQFF; DNA: TGTGCCAGCAGTGAAATTGGACAGGGAGCATACAATGAGCAGTTCTTC
J: TRBJ2-7; size: many; D: TRBD2; V: TRBV29-1; CDR3: CSVDGTSGEQYF; DNA: TGCAGCGTGGACGGGACTAGCGGCGAGCAGTACTTC
J: TRBJ2-7; size: few; D: TRBD1; V: TRBV10-3; CDR3: CAINSGQGTYEQYF; DNA: TGTGCCATCAATTCAGGACAGGGAACCTACGAGCAGTACTTC
J: TRBJ2-2; size: few; D: TRBD2; V: TRBV7-6; CDR3: CASSLNHLAGGTGELFF; DNA: TGTGCCAGCAGCTTAAACCACCTAGCGGGAGGCACCGGGGAGCTGTTTTTT
J: TRBJ2-3; size: few; D: -; V: TRBV5-1; CDR3: CASSFWASGLDTQYF; DNA: TGCGCCAGCAGCTTCTGGGCCAGCGGTCTCGATACGCAGTATTTT